This note documents a single T cell receptor (beta chain) sequence. Clones were read by immunoSEQ multiplex PCR, and TCRdb kept only the in-frame ones, dropping some. The sample consists of 30,000 to 35,000 clones, around 90% of them appearing once. CDR3 size: 16 residues. V shed 1 base and J 5 bases; nucleotides not matched to a gene: 10. Germline values: CDR1 LNHDA, CDR2 SQIVND (reference sequence). This specimen belongs to a study of regulatory and conventional T cells in RAG deficiency. The same sample was also used in a study of regulatory T cells. That study reports: Amplification used 52 TRBV primers and 13 TRBJ primers.

This rearrangement joins TRBV19 to TRBJ2-7; 8 bases are a match to TRBD1. Material for sequencing was CD8+ T cells sorted from blood. This clonotype was obtained from a human donor in good health. CDR3 nucleotide sequence: TGTGCCAGTAGTATAGGCCCAGGGGGCGGACAGGACGAGCAGTACTTC. It codes for CASSIGPGGGQDEQYF. Together with reference TRBV19 and TRBJ2-7, the CDR3 gives the full variable domain: DGGITQSPKYLFRKEGQNVTLSCEQNLNHDAMYWYRQDPGQGLRLIYYSQIVNDFQKGDIAEGYSVSREKKESFPLTVTSAQKNPTAFYLCASSIGPGGGQDEQYFGPGTRLTVT.